This T cell receptor (beta chain) was recovered during a study of beta chain features in type 1 diabetes. This clone was counted a few times. What it binds is not known. Isolated RNA was reverse transcribed in full, so expressed TCRB transcripts were sequenced. Here immunoSEQ multiplex PCR was the method, and the copy in TCRdb shows in-frame clones only, minus some. This table holds around 290,000 clones, 7% to 9% found once. Germline assignment: CDR1 SGHTA and CDR2 FQGNSA. The CDR3 extends over 19 amino acids. Trimming cost V 5 bases and J 0 bases; bases outside gene matches: 12. Regarding the study as a whole: VDJ junctions from type 1 diabetes patients carried fewer insertions and larger deletions. Compared with healthy donors, patients appeared to share more similar naive, central memory and regulatory TCRB repertoires.

The chain joins TRBV7-2 to TRBJ2-1; 11 bases align to TRBD2. The specimen was central memory CD4+ T cells from blood. The sequence was collected from a woman aged 18-29 years in good health. The CDR3 sequence: CASSRPLAGGLSSYNEQFF. The CDR3 DNA sequence: TGTGCCAGCAGCCGCCCCCTAGCGGGGGGTCTAAGCTCCTACAATGAGCAGTTCTTC.